This TCR beta chain appears in the sequencing data of a study of CD8 T cells in ankylosing spondylitis. TCRdb independently ran MiXCR on the 5' RACE reads; one entry per CDR3 protein. The repertoire holds about 130,000 distinct CDR3 sequences, with around 7% as singletons. Ten or more counts support this clonotype. CDR3 length: 15 amino acids. Looked up from germline, CDR1 is LGHNA and CDR2 is YSLEER. Deletions cut 0 bases from V and 6 bases from J, with 9 bases between. The chain links TRBV4-3 to TRBJ1-6, with no clear D. Specimen: blood, either unsorted or a sorted T cell fraction (not recorded which). The source is a male donor with ankylosing spondylitis or in good health (not recorded which). CDR3 in amino acids: CASSQELQLNSPLHF. Written as DNA, the CDR3 is TGCGCCAGCAGCCAAGAACTTCAACTTAATTCACCCCTCCACTTT.